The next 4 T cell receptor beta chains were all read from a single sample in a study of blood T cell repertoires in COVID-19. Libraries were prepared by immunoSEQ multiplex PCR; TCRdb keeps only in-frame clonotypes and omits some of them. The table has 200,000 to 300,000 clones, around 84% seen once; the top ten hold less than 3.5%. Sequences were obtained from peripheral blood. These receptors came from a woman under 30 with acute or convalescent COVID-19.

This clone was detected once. The CDR3 here is CASSREGQALLAGNTIYF. The CDR3 DNA is TGCGCCAGCAGCCGGGAGGGACAGGCACTCCTAGCAGGAAACACCATATATTTT. The rearrangement uses TRBV4-3 and TRBJ1-3; 8 positions match TRBD1. The V gene's germline CDR1 is LGHNA and CDR2 YSLEER. CDR3 length equals 18 residues. With V trimmed by 4 bases and J by 4 bases, 15 bases remained unmatched.

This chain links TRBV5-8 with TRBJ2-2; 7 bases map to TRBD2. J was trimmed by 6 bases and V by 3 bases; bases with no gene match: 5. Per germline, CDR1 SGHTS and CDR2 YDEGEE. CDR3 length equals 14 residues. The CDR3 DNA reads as TGTGCCAGCAGCTCCGGGCTAGCGGCCGGGGAGCTGTTTTTT. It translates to CASSSGLAAGELFF.

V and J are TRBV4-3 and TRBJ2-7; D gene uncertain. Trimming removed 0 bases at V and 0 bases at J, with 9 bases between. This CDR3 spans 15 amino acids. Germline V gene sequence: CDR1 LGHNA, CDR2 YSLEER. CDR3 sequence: CASSQDVRSSYEQYF. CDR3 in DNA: TGCGCCAGCAGCCAAGATGTCAGGTCCTCCTACGAGCAGTACTTC.

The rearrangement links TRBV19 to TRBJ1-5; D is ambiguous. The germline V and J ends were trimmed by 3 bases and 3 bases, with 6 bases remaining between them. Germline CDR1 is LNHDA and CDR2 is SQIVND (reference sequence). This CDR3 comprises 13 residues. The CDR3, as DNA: TGTGCCAGTAGTATGCAGGTCAATCAGCCCCAGCATTTT. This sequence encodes CASSMQVNQPQHF.